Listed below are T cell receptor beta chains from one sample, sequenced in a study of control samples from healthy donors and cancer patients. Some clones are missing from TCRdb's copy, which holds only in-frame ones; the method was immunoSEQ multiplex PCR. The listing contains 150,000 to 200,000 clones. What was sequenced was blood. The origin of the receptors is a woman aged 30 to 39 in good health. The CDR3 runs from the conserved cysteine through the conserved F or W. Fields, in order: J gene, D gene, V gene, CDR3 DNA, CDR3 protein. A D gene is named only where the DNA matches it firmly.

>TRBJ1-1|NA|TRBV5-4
TGTGCCAGCAGCCTGAGTAAGGGGACTCTGAACACTGAAGCTTTCTTT
CASSLSKGTLNTEAFF
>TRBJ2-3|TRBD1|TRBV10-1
TGCGCCAGCCGTGGACAGGGGAGGGATACGCAGTATTTT
CASRGQGRDTQYF
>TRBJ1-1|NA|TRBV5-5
TGTGCCAGCAGCCTCAGGCTCATGAACACTGAAGCTTTCTTT
CASSLRLMNTEAFF
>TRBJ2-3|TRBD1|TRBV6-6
TGTGCCAGCAACCCGGGACAGGGTTCGGGAGATACGCAGTATTTT
CASNPGQGSGDTQYF
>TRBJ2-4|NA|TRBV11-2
TGTGCCAGCAGCACCAAGGAGCGAGCCAAAAACATTCAGTACTTC
CASSTKERAKNIQYF
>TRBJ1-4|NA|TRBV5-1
TGCGCCAGCAAGAGGGGGGAGTTGAATGAAAAACTGTTTTTT
CASKRGELNEKLFF
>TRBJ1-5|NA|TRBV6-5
TGTGCCAGCCGGATGGTCCGCAATCAGCCCCAGCATTTT
CASRMVRNQPQHF
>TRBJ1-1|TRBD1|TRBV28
TGTGCCAGCAGTTGGCCGGGACAGCAGAACACTGAAGCTTTCTTT
CASSWPGQQNTEAFF
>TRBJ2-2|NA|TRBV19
TGTGCCAGTAGTCCATTCTACTCGCGGGATACCGGGGAGCTGTTTTTT
CASSPFYSRDTGELFF
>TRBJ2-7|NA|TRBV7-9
TGTGCCAGCAGCGAGGGACTCTCCTACGAGCAGTACTTC
CASSEGLSYEQYF
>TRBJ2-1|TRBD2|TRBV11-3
TGTGCCAGCAGCCATCGACTAGCGAGTGGGCAAAATGAGCAGTTCTTC
CASSHRLASGQNEQFF
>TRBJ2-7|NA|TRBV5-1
TGCGCCAGCAGCTTGGAGGGGAGCTCCTACGAGCAGTACTTC
CASSLEGSSYEQYF
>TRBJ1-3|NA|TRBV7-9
TGTGCCAGCAGCTTAGGGTTTGAGGGAATCTACTCTGGAAACACCATATATTTT
CASSLGFEGIYSGNTIYF
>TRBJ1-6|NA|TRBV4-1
TGCGCCAGCAGCCAAGATTTGGTGGGATCCTATAATTCACCCCTCCACTTT
CASSQDLVGSYNSPLHF
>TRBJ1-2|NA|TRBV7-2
TGTGCCAGCAGCCCACAGGGAGACTATGGCTACACCTTC
CASSPQGDYGYTF
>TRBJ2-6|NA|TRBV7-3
TGTGCCAGCAGCTTAGGAGGGTCTGGGGCCAACGTCCTGACTTTC
CASSLGGSGANVLTF
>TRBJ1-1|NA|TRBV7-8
TGTGCCAGCAGCTCCCGTACGGGACCGGACACTGAAGCTTTCTTT
CASSSRTGPDTEAFF
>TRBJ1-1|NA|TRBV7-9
TGTGCCAGCAGCTTATCCGGTGGCGGCTCGGCTTTCTTT
CASSLSGGGSAFF
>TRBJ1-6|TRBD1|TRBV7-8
TGTGCCAGCAGCTCAGGACAGGGGGCATCTATTAGTAATTCACCCCTCCACTTT
CASSSGQGASISNSPLHF
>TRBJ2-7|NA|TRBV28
TGTGCCAGCAGTCCCTCTATCTCCTACGAGCAGTACTTC
CASSPSISYEQYF
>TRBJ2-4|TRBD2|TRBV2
TGTGCCAGCAGTGAAGCGGAGGCGGGGGGGCTGAACATTCAGTACTTC
CASSEAEAGGLNIQYF
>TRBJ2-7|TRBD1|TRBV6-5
TGTGCCGCGCGGACAGGGCCCTCCTACGAGCAGTACTTC
CAARTGPSYEQYF
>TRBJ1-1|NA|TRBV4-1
TGCGCCAGCAGCCAGGGGGGATTAAAGGGGGGAGAAGCTTTCTTT
CASSQGGLKGGEAFF